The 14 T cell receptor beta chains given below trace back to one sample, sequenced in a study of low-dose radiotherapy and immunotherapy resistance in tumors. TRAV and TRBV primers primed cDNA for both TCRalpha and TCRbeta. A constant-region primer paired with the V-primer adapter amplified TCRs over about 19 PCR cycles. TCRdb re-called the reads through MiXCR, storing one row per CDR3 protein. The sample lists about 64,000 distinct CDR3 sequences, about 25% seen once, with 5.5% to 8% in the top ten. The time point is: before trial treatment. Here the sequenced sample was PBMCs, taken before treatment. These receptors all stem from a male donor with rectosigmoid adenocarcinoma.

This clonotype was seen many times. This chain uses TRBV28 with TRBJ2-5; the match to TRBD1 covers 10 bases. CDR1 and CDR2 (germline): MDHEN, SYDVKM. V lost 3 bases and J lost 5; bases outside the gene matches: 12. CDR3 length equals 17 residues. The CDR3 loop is CASSLPSPGQGSETQYF. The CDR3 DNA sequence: TGTGCCAGCAGTTTGCCTAGTCCGGGACAGGGGTCGGAGACCCAGTACTTC.

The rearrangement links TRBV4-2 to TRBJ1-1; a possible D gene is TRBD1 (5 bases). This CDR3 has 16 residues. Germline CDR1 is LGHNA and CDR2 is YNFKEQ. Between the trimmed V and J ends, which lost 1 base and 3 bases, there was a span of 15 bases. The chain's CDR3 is CASSQARNRLHTEAFF. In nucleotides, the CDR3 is TGTGCCAGCAGCCAAGCAAGGAACAGGCTACACACTGAAGCTTTCTTT.

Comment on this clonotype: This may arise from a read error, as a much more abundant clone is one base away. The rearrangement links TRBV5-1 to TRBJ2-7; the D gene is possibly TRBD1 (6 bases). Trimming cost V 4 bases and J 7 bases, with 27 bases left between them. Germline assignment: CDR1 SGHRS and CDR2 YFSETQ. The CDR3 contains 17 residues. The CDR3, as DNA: TGCGCCAGCAGCCCAGGGGTGGGCACTAACTCCTACAATGAGCAGTACTTC. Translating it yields CASSPGVGTNSYNEQYF.

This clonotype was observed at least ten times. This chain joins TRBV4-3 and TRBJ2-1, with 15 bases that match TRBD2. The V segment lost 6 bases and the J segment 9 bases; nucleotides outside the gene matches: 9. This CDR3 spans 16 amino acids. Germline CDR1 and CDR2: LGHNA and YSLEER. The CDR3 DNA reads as TGCGCCAGCAGTAACTACGGACTAGCGGGAGGGAGTGAGCAGTTCTTC. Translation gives CASSNYGLAGGSEQFF.

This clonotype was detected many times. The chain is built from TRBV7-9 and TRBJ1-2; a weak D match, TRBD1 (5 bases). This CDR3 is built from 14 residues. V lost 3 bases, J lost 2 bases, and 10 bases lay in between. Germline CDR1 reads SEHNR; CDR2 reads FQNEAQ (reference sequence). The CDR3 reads CASSLLQENYGYTF. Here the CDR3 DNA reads TGTGCCAGCAGCTTGTTACAGGAAAACTATGGCTACACCTTC.

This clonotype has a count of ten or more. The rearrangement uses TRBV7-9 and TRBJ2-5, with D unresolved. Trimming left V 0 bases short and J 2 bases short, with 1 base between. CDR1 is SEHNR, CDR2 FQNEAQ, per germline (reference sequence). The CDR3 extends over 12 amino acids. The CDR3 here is CASSLAQETQYF. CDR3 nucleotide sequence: TGTGCCAGCAGCTTAGCGCAAGAGACCCAGTACTTC.

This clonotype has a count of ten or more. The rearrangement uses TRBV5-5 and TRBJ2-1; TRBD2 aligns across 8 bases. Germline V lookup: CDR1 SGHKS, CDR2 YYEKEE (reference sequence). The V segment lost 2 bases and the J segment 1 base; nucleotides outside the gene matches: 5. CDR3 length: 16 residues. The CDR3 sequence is CASSFERELSYNEQFF. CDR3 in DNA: TGTGCCAGCAGCTTCGAGCGGGAGTTGTCCTACAATGAGCAGTTCTTC.

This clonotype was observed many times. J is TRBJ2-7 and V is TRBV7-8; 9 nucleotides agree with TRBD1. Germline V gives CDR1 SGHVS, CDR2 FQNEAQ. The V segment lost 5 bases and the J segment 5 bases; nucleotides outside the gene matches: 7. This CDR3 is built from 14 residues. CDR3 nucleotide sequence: TGTGCCAGCAGCCACCGGGACAGGGACCACGAGCAGTACTTC. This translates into CASSHRDRDHEQYF.

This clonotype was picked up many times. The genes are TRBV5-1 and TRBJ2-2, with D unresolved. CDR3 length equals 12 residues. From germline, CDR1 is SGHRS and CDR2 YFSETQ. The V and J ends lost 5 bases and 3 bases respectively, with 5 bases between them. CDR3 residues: CASRYDTGELFF. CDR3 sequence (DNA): TGCGCCAGCAGGTACGACACCGGGGAGCTGTTTTTT.

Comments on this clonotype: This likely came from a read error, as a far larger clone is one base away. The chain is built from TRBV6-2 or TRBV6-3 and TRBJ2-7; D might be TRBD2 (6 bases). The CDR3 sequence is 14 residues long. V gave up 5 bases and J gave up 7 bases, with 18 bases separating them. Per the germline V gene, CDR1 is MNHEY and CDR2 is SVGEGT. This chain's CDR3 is CASSTRRGRNEQYF. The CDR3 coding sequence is TGTGCCAGCAGTACGAGGAGGGGTCGCAATGAGCAGTACTTC.

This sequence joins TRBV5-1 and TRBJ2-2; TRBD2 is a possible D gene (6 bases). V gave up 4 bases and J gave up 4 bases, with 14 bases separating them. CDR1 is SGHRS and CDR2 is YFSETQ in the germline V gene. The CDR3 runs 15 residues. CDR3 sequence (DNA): TGCGCCAGCAGCCCCGAGACTAGTCCCACCGGGGAGCTGTTTTTT. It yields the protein CASSPETSPTGELFF.

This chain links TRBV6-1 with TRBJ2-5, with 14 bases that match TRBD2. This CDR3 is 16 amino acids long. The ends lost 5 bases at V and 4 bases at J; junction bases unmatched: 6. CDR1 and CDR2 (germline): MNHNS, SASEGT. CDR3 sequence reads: CASSYGTSGSGETQYF. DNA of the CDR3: TGTGCCAGCAGTTACGGGACTAGCGGGAGTGGAGAGACCCAGTACTTC.

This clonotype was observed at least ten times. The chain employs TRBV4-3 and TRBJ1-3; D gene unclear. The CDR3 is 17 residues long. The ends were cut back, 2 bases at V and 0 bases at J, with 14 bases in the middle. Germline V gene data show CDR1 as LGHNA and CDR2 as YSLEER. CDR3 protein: CASSQSRVGSSGNTIYF. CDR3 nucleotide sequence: TGCGCCAGCAGCCAATCTCGAGTGGGTAGCTCTGGAAACACCATATATTTT.

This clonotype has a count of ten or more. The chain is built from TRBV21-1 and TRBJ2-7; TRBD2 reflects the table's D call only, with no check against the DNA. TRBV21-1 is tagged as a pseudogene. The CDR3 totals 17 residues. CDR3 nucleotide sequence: TGTGCCAGCAGCAAAGAACCTTTAGCGGCGGACCTCTACGAGCAGTACTTC. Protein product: CASSKEPLAADLYEQYF.